The T cell receptor beta chain described here comes from a study of CD8 T cells in ankylosing spondylitis. Points from the study as a whole: Certain motif variants had earlier been reported in reactive arthritis synovial fluid and blood. A TCR beta motif of under 10 highly homologous variants seemed to mark ankylosing spondylitis blood. Clones linked to disease, bearing a CD8+ phenotype, were relatively rare in peripheral blood.

Researchers built TCR beta libraries using quantitative 5'-RACE with molecular barcodes. TCRdb re-analysed the 5' RACE reads in MiXCR, keeping a single row per CDR3 protein. The sample consists of 150,000 to 200,000 distinct CDR3 sequences, approximately 20% of them appearing once. Germline V gene data show CDR1 as SQVTM and CDR2 as ANQGSEA. V was cut by 1 base and J by 4 bases, with 22 bases left in between. CDR3 length: 17 amino acids. This clonotype was seen repeatedly, ten times or more. Its antigen is as yet unknown. The rearrangement joins TRBV29-1 to TRBJ1-1; D remains unclear. This receptor was taken from a male donor with ankylosing spondylitis or in good health (not recorded which). The sample taken for sequencing was blood, either unsorted or a sorted T cell fraction (not recorded which). The CDR3 DNA reads as TGCAGCGTTGAAGGGCGGCCTGTAGGGTTGTTAGGCACTGAAGCTTTCTTT. Protein sequence: CSVEGRPVGLLGTEAFF.